This T cell receptor beta chain was identified in a study of OX40 agonist ivuxolimab in advanced cancers. Study details: Patients received ivuxolimab, an intravenous treatment, every 2 weeks at 0.01 to 10 mg/kg. Study findings and constraints: What antigens the expanded peripheral T cells recognized was never established.

A remark on this clone: Its antigen is unidentified.

The protocol was immunoSEQ multiplex PCR, while the TCRdb copy is restricted to in-frame clones and leaves out a portion. Of some 43,000 clones in the sample, approximately 86% were seen once. Germline V gene sequence: CDR1 LGHNT, CDR2 FRNRAP. Trimming left V 5 bases short and J 9 bases short, with 8 bases between. The CDR3 contains 11 residues. This TCR was recovered from an adult with an advanced solid tumor such as melanoma, head and neck, liver or kidney cancer. The sample was CD4+ or CD8+ T cells sorted from blood, taken in a trial of the OX40 agonist ivuxolimab. J is TRBJ2-1 and V is TRBV12-5, with D maybe TRBD2 (6 bases). The CDR3 loop is CASGMGGEQFF. Here the CDR3 DNA reads TGTGCTAGTGGTATGGGGGGTGAGCAGTTCTTC.